The T cell receptor beta chain under discussion was sequenced for a study of blood T cell repertoires in COVID-19. Produced via immunoSEQ multiplex PCR; TCRdb's table is partial and in-frame only. The data contain 140,000 or so clones, approximately 89% of them singletons. The sequencing sample was made of peripheral blood. The receptor was isolated from a woman in her 50s with acute or convalescent COVID-19.

CDR3 nucleotides: TGTGCCAGCAGCGCGGGGACTTTTAATGAGCAGTTCTTC. It translates to CASSAGTFNEQFF. This chain links TRBV5-8 with TRBJ2-1; a weak D match, TRBD2 (6 bases). The CDR3 contains 13 residues. Germline loops: CDR1 SGHTS, CDR2 YDEGEE. The V end lost 4 bases, the J end lost 7 bases, and 12 bases lay between the germline ends.